This T cell receptor (beta chain) was sequenced during a study of response to subunit inactivated influenza vaccine. TCRdb ran MiXCR on the RT-PCR reads and lists one entry per CDR3 protein. This table has fewer than 700,000 distinct CDR3 sequences, 13% appearing once. Overall study results and limits: A suggestion made by the authors is that each seasonal influenza vaccination recruits few new T cells.

This clonotype appeared a few times. Its antigen is not identified. This clonotype was obtained from a man between 50 and 59 years old who received an inactivated influenza vaccine. Source: PBMCs from blood, taken 40 to 50 days after vaccination.

CDR3: CASSRGGLTYEQYF. The DNA for the CDR3 is TGTGCCAGCAGCCGCGGGGGGCTGACCTACGAGCAGTACTTC. This chain connects TRBV7-2 to TRBJ2-7, with 8 bases lining up with TRBD2. Germline V gives CDR1 SGHTA, CDR2 FQGNSA. J was trimmed by 2 bases and V by 5 bases; bases with no gene match: 5. This CDR3 region has 14 residues.